This TCR beta chain was identified in a study of beta chain features in type 1 diabetes. Study-level findings and limits: The analysis here could not establish whether HLA type shapes TCRB rearrangement. cDNA-based reads could over-represent cells with high TCR expression. PCR might show a preference for shorter templates, equally across patients and controls. Across all four CD4+ subsets, people with type 1 diabetes showed modestly shorter TCRB CDR3s.

Of the isolated RNA, all was reverse transcribed, and so the sequenced material was expressed TCRB transcripts. Assay: immunoSEQ multiplex PCR; the TCRdb copy retains only in-frame clones and omits some. The data show more than 250,000 clones, with about a fifth seen just once and roughly 0.028% held by the top ten. Researchers reported sorting CD4+ naive, central memory, regulatory and stem cell-like memory cells via CD45RO/CCR7/CD25/CD127/CD95/CD27. Worth noting for this clone: Its antigen is unknown.

This TCR came from a woman in her forties with type 1 diabetes. The sequenced material came from naive CD4+ T cells from blood.

CDR3 sequence reads: CASRSQVSYEQYF. The DNA of the CDR3 is TGTGCCAGTAGATCCCAGGTCTCCTACGAGCAGTACTTC. The J gene is TRBJ2-7, the V gene TRBV19; no clear D. The germline V and J ends were trimmed by 6 bases and 0 bases, with 9 bases remaining between them. CDR1 LNHDA and CDR2 SQIVND come from the germline V gene (reference sequence). The CDR3 extends over 13 amino acids.